This T cell receptor (beta chain) was observed in a study of OX40 agonist ivuxolimab in advanced cancers. Study background: Dose-escalation patients suffered from hepatocellular carcinoma, melanoma, renal cell or head and neck cancer. Age averaged roughly 60 years (range roughly 23 to 79), and approximately 80% were male. Notes on the study in general: Nonresponders, in some cases, also had low normalized T-cell clonal expansion. Expanded clones were, on average, more numerous in CD8+ T cells than in CD4+.

The CDR3 has 17 residues. Trimming took 0 bases from V and 4 from J; bases not matched to a gene: 9. Germline loops: CDR1 LGHNT, CDR2 FRNRAP. With regard to this clone: Its target is unknown.

Generated by immunoSEQ multiplex PCR, the TCRdb table keeps only in-frame clones and is missing some. The data hold some 100,000 clones, with 65% to 90% observed a single time. J is TRBJ2-5 and V is TRBV12-5; TRBD1 matches 9 bases. Here the sequenced sample was CD4+ or CD8+ T cells sorted from blood, taken in a trial of the OX40 agonist ivuxolimab. The sequence was collected from an adult with an advanced solid tumor such as melanoma, head and neck, liver or kidney cancer. This CDR3 reads CASGLVPPGQGSETQYF. CDR3 DNA sequence: TGTGCTAGTGGTTTGGTACCCCCGGGACAGGGATCAGAGACCCAGTACTTC. Based on the CDR3 plus reference TRBV12-5 and TRBJ2-5, the full variable domain is DARVTQTPRHKVTEMGQEVTMRCQPILGHNTVFWYRQTMMQGLELLAYFRNRAPLDDSGMPKDRFSAEMPDATLATLKIQPSEPRDSAVYFCASGLVPPGQGSETQYFGPGTRLLVL.